This record covers a single T cell receptor beta chain. These data belong to a study of cytotoxic CD8 clonotypes in ibrutinib-treated CLL. Method: immunoSEQ multiplex PCR; TCRdb's copy keeps in-frame clones and lacks some. The sample includes some 81,000 clones, 79% seen only once; the top ten take more than 4.5%. The TCR originated in a human donor with chronic lymphocytic leukemia. The material was PBMCs, obtained after 12 months of ibrutinib treatment.

The CDR3 region is CASSLLSGSGELFF. The DNA for the CDR3 is TGCGCCAGCAGCTTGTTGTCGGGTTCCGGGGAGCTGTTTTTT. This chain connects TRBV5-1 to TRBJ2-2; D remains unclear. The CDR3 runs to 14 residues. The germline V gene has CDR1 SGHRS and CDR2 YFSETQ. V was shortened by 1 base and J by 6 bases, with 10 bases between the two germline ends.